These T cell receptor beta chains were read from a single sample in a study of CD8+ T cells in alopecia areata. The table came from immunoSEQ multiplex PCR; TCRdb's copy has only in-frame clones and leaves some out. The data contain 120,000 or so clones, around 58% of them singletons. The starting material was CD8+ T cells sorted from blood, obtained at week 4, from a patient treated with tofacitinib. These receptors all come from a human donor with alopecia areata. Both conserved end residues are part of each CDR3. The D gene is left open where the match is weak. Some rows have no size entry. The others give once, few or many, or a class for an expanded clone.

>TRBV27|TRBJ1-5|NA|NA
CASSSQGQPQHF
TGTGCCAGCAGTTCTCAGGGGCAGCCCCAGCATTTT
>TRBV18|TRBJ1-1|NA|NA
CASSPPRGLNTEAFF
TGTGCCAGCTCACCACCGAGGGGGTTGAACACTGAAGCTTTCTTT
>TRBV27|TRBJ2-5|NA|NA
CASSLRGETQYF
TGTGCCAGCAGTTTACGTGGGGAGACCCAGTACTTC
>TRBV13|TRBJ2-1|NA|NA
CASSLGTNQFF
TGTGCCAGCAGTCTCGGGACAAACCAGTTCTTC
>TRBV25-1|TRBJ1-2|few|NA
CASSGSGTNYGYTF
TGTGCCAGCAGTGGATCAGGTACTAACTATGGCTACACCTTC
>TRBV13|TRBJ1-6|NA|NA
CASSALGDGSPLHF
TGTGCCAGCAGCGCCTTGGGTGATGGGTCACCCCTCCACTTT
>TRBV30|TRBJ1-5|NA|TRBD1
CAWSGGQGAEPQHF
TGTGCCTGGAGTGGAGGACAGGGGGCCGAGCCCCAGCATTTT
>TRBV14|TRBJ2-7|NA|NA
CASSHQDGYEQYF
TGTGCCAGCAGCCACCAGGACGGCTACGAGCAGTACTTC
>TRBV15|TRBJ2-4|once|NA
CATSSKLDLAKNIQYF
TGTGCCACCAGCAGCAAGCTTGATCTAGCCAAAAACATTCAGTACTTC
>TRBV27|TRBJ2-1|NA|NA
CASTPGSSDEQFF
TGTGCCAGCACCCCCGGTAGCTCCGATGAGCAGTTCTTC
>TRBV2|TRBJ2-5|NA|TRBD2
CASRVEVREVGFETQYF
TGTGCCAGCAGAGTAGAGGTCCGGGAGGTAGGGTTTGAGACCCAGTACTTC
>TRBV10-3|TRBJ2-5|NA|NA
CAISDARETQYF
TGTGCCATCAGTGATGCCCGAGAGACCCAGTACTTC
>TRBV29-1|TRBJ2-3|few|NA
CSVEPAGRSGGASTDTQYF
TGCAGCGTTGAACCGGCAGGCAGAAGTGGGGGGGCAAGCACAGATACGCAGTATTTT
>TRBV9|TRBJ2-1|NA|NA
CASSVGGAAYNEQFF
TGTGCCAGCAGCGTGGGCGGGGCGGCCTACAATGAGCAGTTCTTC
>TRBV27|TRBJ1-4|NA|NA
CASSLRGEFEKLFF
TGTGCCAGCAGTCTCAGGGGAGAGTTCGAAAAACTGTTTTTT
>TRBV6-6|TRBJ1-2|NA|NA
CASSSLRNGYGYTF
TGTGCCAGCAGTTCGTTGAGAAACGGCTATGGCTACACCTTC
>TRBV29-1|TRBJ1-1|few|NA
CSVEDRMSTEAFF
TGCAGCGTTGAAGATCGAATGAGCACTGAAGCTTTCTTT
>TRBV29-1|TRBJ2-5|NA|TRBD1
CSMMGARGPQETQYF
TGCAGCATGATGGGTGCAAGGGGGCCCCAAGAGACCCAGTACTTC
>TRBV7-2|TRBJ2-4|few|NA
CASSLRGRGVDIQYF
TGTGCCAGCAGCTTACGGGGGAGAGGGGTAGACATTCAGTACTTC
>TRBV7-6|TRBJ1-5|NA|TRBD1
CASSQWTGGNQPQHF
TGTGCCAGCAGCCAATGGACAGGGGGCAATCAGCCCCAGCATTTT
>TRBV30|TRBJ2-2|NA|TRBD1
CAWSVTGAHTGELFF
TGTGCCTGGAGTGTCACAGGGGCCCACACCGGGGAGCTGTTTTTT
>TRBV7-9|TRBJ2-6|NA|NA
CASRKGGPGANVLTF
TGTGCCAGCAGAAAAGGGGGGCCTGGGGCCAACGTCCTGACTTTC
>TRBV6-5|TRBJ1-2|NA|NA
CASTPQGAGGYTF
TGTGCCAGCACCCCCCAAGGGGCTGGCGGCTACACCTTC
>TRBV29-1|TRBJ1-2|NA|TRBD1
CSVGDRGGYTF
TGCAGCGTTGGGGACAGGGGTGGCTACACCTTC
>TRBV7-9|TRBJ2-5|NA|NA
CASSTIPGRQETQYF
TGTGCCAGCAGCACGATACCGGGCCGCCAAGAGACCCAGTACTTC
>TRBV29-1|TRBJ2-1|NA|TRBD2
CSVELGLSASYNEQFF
TGCAGCGTTGAGTTGGGACTAAGCGCCTCCTACAATGAGCAGTTCTTC
>TRBV4-2|TRBJ1-2|NA|TRBD1
CASSQDSVTGGYTF
TGTGCCAGCAGCCAAGATAGCGTGACAGGGGGCTACACCTTC
>TRBV5-6|TRBJ2-7|few|NA
CASSSPGQQYF
TGTGCCAGCAGCTCACCGGGACAGCAGTACTTC
>TRBV11-2|TRBJ2-3|NA|NA
CASSPPSRTDTQYF
TGTGCCAGCAGCCCCCCATCCCGAACAGATACGCAGTATTTT
>TRBV29-1|TRBJ1-1|NA|NA
CSVDGYTEAFF
TGCAGCGTTGACGGGTACACTGAAGCTTTCTTT
>TRBV6-5|TRBJ2-2|NA|TRBD1
CASSATGSNTGELFF
TGTGCCAGCAGTGCGACAGGGTCGAACACAGGGGAGCTGTTTTTT
>TRBV4-3|TRBJ2-1|NA|NA
CASSQIGQEQFF
TGCGCCAGCAGTCAGATAGGACAAGAGCAGTTCTTC
>TRBV5-6|TRBJ1-1|once|NA
CASRVQGNTEAFF
TGTGCCAGCAGGGTACAGGGGAACACTGAAGCTTTCTTT
>TRBV29-1|TRBJ2-3|NA|NA
CSVVGQPTDTQYF
TGCAGCGTTGTCGGGCAGCCCACAGATACGCAGTATTTT
>TRBV30|TRBJ1-3|few|NA
CAWSEGHGVGNTIYF
TGTGCCTGGAGTGAAGGACACGGAGTTGGAAACACCATATATTTT
>TRBV7-9|TRBJ2-7|NA|TRBD1
CASSGGDRDYEQYF
TGTGCCAGCAGCGGGGGCGACAGGGACTACGAGCAGTACTTC
>TRBV2|TRBJ2-1|NA|NA
CASIDLGYNEQFF
TGTGCCAGCATAGATTTGGGCTACAATGAGCAGTTCTTC
>TRBV27|TRBJ2-6|NA|NA
CASSLSRSGANVLTF
TGTGCCAGCAGTTTATCCAGGTCTGGGGCCAACGTCCTGACTTTC
>TRBV4-2|TRBJ2-2|NA|NA
CASSYRPTGELFF
TGTGCCAGCAGCTACCGTCCGACCGGGGAGCTGTTTTTT
>TRBV27|TRBJ1-6|few|NA
CATGAENDSPLHF
TGTGCCACGGGGGCCGAGAACGATTCACCCCTCCACTTT
>TRBV7-9|TRBJ1-2|NA|NA
CASSPPEAGSNYGYTF
TGTGCCAGCAGCCCCCCCGAGGCAGGTTCTAACTATGGCTACACCTTC
>TRBV9|TRBJ1-1|NA|NA
CASSPRWGFTEAFF
TGTGCCAGCAGCCCCCGGTGGGGGTTCACTGAAGCTTTCTTT
>TRBV30|TRBJ2-5|NA|NA
CAWSVAEQETQYF
TGTGCCTGGAGTGTAGCTGAACAAGAGACCCAGTACTTC
>TRBV29-1|TRBJ2-7|once|NA
CSVELGAYEQYF
TGCAGCGTTGAACTGGGGGCCTACGAGCAGTACTTC
>TRBV23-1|TRBJ2-7|NA|NA
CASSQGTRPYEQYF
TGCGCCAGCAGTCAGGGGACAAGGCCCTACGAGCAGTACTTC
>TRBV29-1|TRBJ2-7|NA|TRBD1
CSVGAPRDREEYEQYF
TGCAGCGTTGGAGCCCCCCGGGACAGGGAGGAATACGAGCAGTACTTC
>TRBV12-5|TRBJ2-1|NA|NA
CASTGFSYNEQFF
TGTGCTAGTACGGGGTTCTCCTACAATGAGCAGTTCTTC
>TRBV5-6|TRBJ1-1|NA|NA
CASSLFGASAEAFF
TGTGCCAGCAGCTTGTTCGGGGCCTCGGCTGAAGCTTTCTTT
>TRBV4-1|TRBJ1-2|NA|NA
CASSQLPDSANYGYTF
TGCGCCAGCAGCCAATTACCGGACTCAGCTAACTATGGCTACACCTTC
>TRBV7-9|TRBJ1-2|NA|NA
CASSSQGQEFYGYTF
TGTGCCAGCAGCTCTCAAGGGCAGGAGTTCTATGGCTACACCTTC
>TRBV13|TRBJ2-7|NA|NA
CASSLEGRNYEQYF
TGTGCCAGCAGCTTAGAGGGTAGGAACTACGAGCAGTACTTC
>TRBV29-1|TRBJ2-5|NA|NA
CSVEGGLALGETQYF
TGCAGCGTTGAAGGGGGACTCGCGCTGGGAGAGACCCAGTACTTC
>TRBV27|TRBJ1-2|few|NA
CASSPAVFSGYTF
TGTGCCAGCAGCCCTGCCGTGTTTAGTGGCTACACCTTC
>TRBV30|TRBJ1-2|NA|NA
CAWSAPQVVYGYTF
TGTGCCTGGAGTGCCCCTCAGGTGGTCTATGGCTACACCTTC
>TRBV13|TRBJ2-7|NA|NA
CASSLRDGTYEQYF
TGTGCCAGCAGCCTAAGGGACGGAACCTACGAGCAGTACTTC
>TRBV27|TRBJ1-2|NA|NA
CASSLTGIYGYTF
TGTGCCAGCAGTCTCACAGGGATCTATGGCTACACCTTC
>TRBV5-1|TRBJ2-5|NA|TRBD1
CASSDWTGQETQYF
TGCGCCAGCAGCGACTGGACAGGGCAAGAGACCCAGTACTTC
>TRBV29-1|TRBJ1-5|NA|NA
CSVEDPMDAGAQHF
TGCAGCGTTGAAGATCCAATGGACGCAGGGGCCCAGCATTTT
>TRBV29-1|TRBJ2-5|few|NA
CSVERVPQYF
TGCAGCGTTGAGCGGGTCCCCCAGTACTTC
>TRBV13|TRBJ2-5|NA|NA
CASSLDREETQYF
TGTGCCAGCAGCTTAGACAGGGAGGAGACCCAGTACTTC